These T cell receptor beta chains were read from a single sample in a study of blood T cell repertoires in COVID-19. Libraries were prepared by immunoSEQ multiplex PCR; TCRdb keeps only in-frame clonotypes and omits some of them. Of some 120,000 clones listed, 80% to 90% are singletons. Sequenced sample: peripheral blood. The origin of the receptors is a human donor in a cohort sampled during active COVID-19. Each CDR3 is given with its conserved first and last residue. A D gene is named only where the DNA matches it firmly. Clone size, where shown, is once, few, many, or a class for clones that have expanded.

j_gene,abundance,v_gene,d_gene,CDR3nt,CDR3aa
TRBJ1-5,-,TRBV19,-,TGTGCCAGTAGTCCGACAGGTTTCGCAAATCAGCCCCAGCATTTT,CASSPTGFANQPQHF
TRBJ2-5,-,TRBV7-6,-,TGTGCCAGCAGCATACTCCTAGGGGGTGGCCGTGAGACCCAGTACTTC,CASSILLGGGRETQYF
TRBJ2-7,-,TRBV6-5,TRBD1,TGTGCCAGCAGTAAGCGACAGGGCGGGTACGAGCAGTACTTC,CASSKRQGGYEQYF
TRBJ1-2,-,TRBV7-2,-,TGTGCCAGCAGCTTACAGGTTAACTATGGCTACACCTTC,CASSLQVNYGYTF
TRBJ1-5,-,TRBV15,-,TGTGCCACCAGCCCCGGACAAAACAATCAGCCCCAGCATTTT,CATSPGQNNQPQHF
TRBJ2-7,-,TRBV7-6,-,TGTGCCAGCAGCTTAACCCCCCCCGCCGGAGTTAGCTCCTACGAGCAGTACTTC,CASSLTPPAGVSSYEQYF
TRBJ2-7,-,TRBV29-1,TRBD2,TGCAGCGTCACCCAGGGGTCTAGCGGGCTCTACGAGCAGTACTTC,CSVTQGSSGLYEQYF
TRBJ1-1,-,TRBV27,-,TGTGCCAGCAGTCCCCGGCCGCAAGGAGACACTGAAGCTTTCTTT,CASSPRPQGDTEAFF
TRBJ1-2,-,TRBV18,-,TGTGCCAGCTCGCCTCTCGCAGGGAAGCAGGCCTATGGCTACACCTTC,CASSPLAGKQAYGYTF
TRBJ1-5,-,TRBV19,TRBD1,TGTGCCAGTGAGGACAGGGCAGGTCAGCCCCAGCATTTT,CASEDRAGQPQHF
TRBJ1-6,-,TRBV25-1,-,TGTGCCAGCAGGCAAATATCGGCAGGGTGGTCCGGTAATTCACCCCTCCACTTT,CASRQISAGWSGNSPLHF
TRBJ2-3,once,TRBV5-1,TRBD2,TGCGCCAGCAGCGCCTATAGCGGGGGGCCCACAGATACGCAGTATTTT,CASSAYSGGPTDTQYF
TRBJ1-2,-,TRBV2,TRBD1,TGTGCCAGCAGTGAACGACAGGGGGACTATGGCTACACCTTC,CASSERQGDYGYTF
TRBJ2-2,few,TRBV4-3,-,TGCGCCAGCAGCCAGGATAGCGGTACCGGGGAGCTGTTTTTT,CASSQDSGTGELFF
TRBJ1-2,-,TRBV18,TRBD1,TGTGCCAGCTCACAAGGACAGGGGAACTCGTTTTTC,CASSQGQGNSFF
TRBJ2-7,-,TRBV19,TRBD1,TGTGCCAGTAGTACGGGACAGCTCTACGAGCAGTACTTC,CASSTGQLYEQYF
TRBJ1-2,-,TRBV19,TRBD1,TGTGCCAGTAGGACAGGGACGACATTCTATGGCTACACCTTC,CASRTGTTFYGYTF
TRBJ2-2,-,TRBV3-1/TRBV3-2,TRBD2,TGTGCCAGCAGCCAAGTCCAGCGGGGGGGCACTCACACCGGGGAGCTGTTTTTT,CASSQVQRGGTHTGELFF
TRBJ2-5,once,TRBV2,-,TGTGCCAGCAGTGTATTTGGGGCTAACTCGTACTTC,CASSVFGANSYF
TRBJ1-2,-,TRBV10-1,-,TGCGCCAGCAGTGCTGGTACAGGGAGCCATGGCTACACCTTC,CASSAGTGSHGYTF
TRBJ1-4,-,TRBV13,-,TGTGCCAGCAGCTCCTCAGGTGAAAAACTGTTTTTT,CASSSSGEKLFF
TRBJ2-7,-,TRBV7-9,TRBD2,TGTGCCAGCAGCTTAATACCCACGGGGGGCTACGAGCAGTACTTC,CASSLIPTGGYEQYF
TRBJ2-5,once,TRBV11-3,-,TGTGCCAGCAGCTTAGAGGGAGGACAAGAGACCCAGTACTTC,CASSLEGGQETQYF
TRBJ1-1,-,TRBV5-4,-,TGTGCCAGCAGCTTGGGACCCCAGCGGGACACTGAAGCTTTCTTT,CASSLGPQRDTEAFF
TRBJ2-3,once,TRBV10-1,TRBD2,TGCGCCAGCAGCGGTCCGGGACTAGGGTCAGATACGCAGTATTTT,CASSGPGLGSDTQYF
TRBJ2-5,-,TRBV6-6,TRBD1,TGTGCCAGCAGTCGACAGGGAGAGACCCAGTACTTC,CASSRQGETQYF
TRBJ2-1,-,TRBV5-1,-,TGCGCCAGCGGGGTCACCGGGACTTCCCAAACTAATGAGCAGTTCTTC,CASGVTGTSQTNEQFF
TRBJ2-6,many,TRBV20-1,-,TGCAGTGCTAGTACAGGGCATGGGGCCAACGTCCTGACTTTC,CSASTGHGANVLTF
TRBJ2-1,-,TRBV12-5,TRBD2,TGTGCTAGTGGTTTGTATTCAATAGCGGGGGGGGTCTACAATGAGCAGTTCTTC,CASGLYSIAGGVYNEQFF
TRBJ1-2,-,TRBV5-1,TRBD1,TGCGCCAGCAGCCGTACCACGGGACAGGACTATGGCTACACCTTC,CASSRTTGQDYGYTF
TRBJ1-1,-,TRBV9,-,TGTGCCAGCAGCGCCCTACAGGGTTACGTTACTGAAGCTTTCTTT,CASSALQGYVTEAFF
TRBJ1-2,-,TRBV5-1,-,TGCGCCAGCAGCTTGGCTGCAGGGGCGGAAGTCTATGGCTACACCTTC,CASSLAAGAEVYGYTF
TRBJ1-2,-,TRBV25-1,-,TGTGCCAGCAGTGAACCTGCCAGGGTGGGCGGCTACACCTTC,CASSEPARVGGYTF
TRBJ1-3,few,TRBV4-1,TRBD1,TGCGCCAGCAGCCATCTTGGACAGGTCTCTGGAAACACCATATATTTT,CASSHLGQVSGNTIYF
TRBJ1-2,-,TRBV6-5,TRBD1,TGTGCCAGCAGATGGACAGGGAACTATGGCTACACCTTC,CASRWTGNYGYTF
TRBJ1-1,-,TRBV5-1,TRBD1,TGCGCCAGCAGCTTGGGGAGACAGGGGCGAGTGAACACTGAAGCTTTCTTT,CASSLGRQGRVNTEAFF
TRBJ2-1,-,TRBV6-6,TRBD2,TGTGCCAGCAGTTTTTCGGGGGGCTACAATGAGCAGTTCTTC,CASSFSGGYNEQFF
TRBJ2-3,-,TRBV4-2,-,TGTGCCAGCAGCCCCGGTGGCACAGATACGCAGTATTTT,CASSPGGTDTQYF
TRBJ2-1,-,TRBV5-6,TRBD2,TGTGCCAGCAGCCTTCCCCCGGGGGGGCACTACAATGAGCAGTTCTTC,CASSLPPGGHYNEQFF
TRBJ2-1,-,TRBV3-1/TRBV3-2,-,TGTGCCAGCAGCCCCCATGGGGGCCCGGTCGATGAGCAGTTCTTC,CASSPHGGPVDEQFF
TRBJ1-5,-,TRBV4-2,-,TGTGCCAGCAGCCTAGGGGGTCAGCCCCAGCATTTT,CASSLGGQPQHF
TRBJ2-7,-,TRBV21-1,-,TGTGCCAGCACCACACCGGGACAGTCCCACGTTTGCGGAAGTAGTAGCTACGAGCAGTACTTC,CASTTPGQSHVCGSSSYEQYF
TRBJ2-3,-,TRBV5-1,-,TGCGCCAGCAGAATAGTAGGGGGCGGAGGGACAGATACGCAGTATTTT,CASRIVGGGGTDTQYF
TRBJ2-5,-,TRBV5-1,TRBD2,TGCGCCAGCAGCGGATCTCGGGGGGGGCTGGAGACCCAGTACTTC,CASSGSRGGLETQYF
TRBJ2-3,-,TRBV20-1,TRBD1,TGCAGTGCTAGTTGGGTAAGGCGACAGGGGTCAGATACGCAGTATTTT,CSASWVRRQGSDTQYF
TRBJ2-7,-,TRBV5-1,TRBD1,TGCGCCAGCAGCGTCGGGACAGATTCCTACGAGCAGTACTTC,CASSVGTDSYEQYF
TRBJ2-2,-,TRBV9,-,TGTGCCAGCAGCGTACTGACCGGGGAGCTGTTTTTT,CASSVLTGELFF
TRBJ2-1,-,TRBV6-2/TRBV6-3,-,TGTGCCAGCAGTGGCAGGGGTATTTTAAATGAGCAGTTCTTC,CASSGRGILNEQFF
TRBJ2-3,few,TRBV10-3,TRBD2,TGTGCCAGCACTAGCGGGGGTCTCACAGATACGCAGTATTTT,CASTSGGLTDTQYF
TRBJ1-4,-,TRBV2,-,TGTGCCAGCGGGCCAGTTTCTAATGAAAAACTGTTTTTT,CASGPVSNEKLFF
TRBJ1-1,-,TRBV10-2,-,TGCGCCACCGACGAGTCGGGTATGAACACTGAAGCTTTCTTT,CATDESGMNTEAFF
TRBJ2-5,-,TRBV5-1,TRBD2,TGCGCCAGCAGCTTGGCTCCTCTAGCGGGGGGGGAGACCCAGTACTTC,CASSLAPLAGGETQYF
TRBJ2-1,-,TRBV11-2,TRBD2,TGTGCCAGCAGGCGTAGCGGGGAATACAATGAGCAGTTCTTC,CASRRSGEYNEQFF
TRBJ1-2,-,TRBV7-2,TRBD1,TGTGCCAGCAGCCGCGCGGGGACAGGGATGGACTATGGCTACACCTTC,CASSRAGTGMDYGYTF
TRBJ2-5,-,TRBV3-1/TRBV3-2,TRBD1,TGTGCCAGCAGCCTAAGGATCGGAACAGGGGGGGAGACCCAGTACTTC,CASSLRIGTGGETQYF
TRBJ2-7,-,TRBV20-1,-,TGCAGTGCTGGGCCAGGGGACGAGCAGTACTTC,CSAGPGDEQYF
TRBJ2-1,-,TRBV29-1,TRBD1,TGCAGCGTCAAACATACAGGGGACAATGAGCAGTTCTTC,CSVKHTGDNEQFF
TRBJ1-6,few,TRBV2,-,TGTGCCAGCAGTGAAGGGGCGGGTAATTCACCCCTCCACTTT,CASSEGAGNSPLHF
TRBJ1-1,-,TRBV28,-,TGTGCCAGCAGTCCGCCGGCGCGGGACACTGAAGCTTTCTTT,CASSPPARDTEAFF
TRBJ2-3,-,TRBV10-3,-,TGTGCCTCCAACAGCCAGGGAGATACGCAGTATTTT,CASNSQGDTQYF